The T cell receptor (beta chain) under discussion was sequenced for a study of CD8 T cells in Susac syndrome. RNA was extracted with the RNeasy kit, and a quantity of 0.5 to 1 ug was reverse transcribed using random hexamers. A single record per CDR3 protein comes from TCRdb applying MiXCR to the immunoSEQ multiplex PCR reads. The data contain around 300,000 distinct CDR3 sequences, about nine tenths of them seen just once; the ten biggest clones take up about 0.17%. Germline V lookup: CDR1 MGHRA, CDR2 YSYEKL. The CDR3 is 15 amino acids. The germline V and J ends were trimmed by 3 bases and 3 bases, with 15 bases remaining between them.

The sequenced sample consisted of CD8+ T cells from PBMCs. The rearrangement links TRBV4-1 to TRBJ2-7; no reliable D call. This sequence originates from a human donor with multiple sclerosis. This CDR3 is CASSHRFPGDYEQYF. CDR3 sequence (DNA): TGCGCCAGCAGCCATAGGTTCCCGGGCGACTACGAGCAGTACTTC.